This T cell receptor beta chain was sequenced for a study of blood T cell repertoires in COVID-19. Study summary: T cells, B-cell-depleted T cells, or PBMCs provided the cDNA or gDNA that served as material.

The repertoire was sequenced with immunoSEQ multiplex PCR; TCRdb's copy has only in-frame clones and lacks some. The table records 210,000 or so clones, 70% to 90% of them present only once. Cohorts were assigned according to the clinical history that participants reported. Trimming took off 6 bases at V and 3 bases at J, with 12 bases between the two ends. Germline V gene sequence: CDR1 SQVTM, CDR2 ANQGSEA. The CDR3 is 12 amino acids. This sequence originates from a man younger than 40 who had recovered from COVID-19. The chain uses TRBV29-1 and TRBJ2-7, with D possibly TRBD1 on 6 matching bases. Material for sequencing was PBMCs or T cells enriched from blood (not recorded which). DNA of the CDR3: TGCAGCGTGATACAGGGCGTCTACGAGCAGTACTTC. Its protein is CSVIQGVYEQYF.